This paragraph reports one TCR beta chain. Its antigen is currently unknown. Sequenced by immunoSEQ multiplex PCR; TCRdb stores in-frame clones only, minus some. The data show some 25,000 clones, 55% to 80% seen once. This specimen belongs to a study of T cells in narcolepsy. General observations from the study: Reportedly, autoreactive clonotypes were serially detected in patients' blood but not controls'. Autoreactive clone sequences were missing from some blood memory CD4+ repertoires.

Germline CDR1 is SNHLY and CDR2 is FYNNEI. This CDR3 has 15 residues. The junction had 9 bases not matched to a gene; V was cut back by 5 bases and J by 5 bases. The specimen sequenced was memory (CD45RA-) CD4+ T cells from blood. This chain links TRBV2 with TRBJ2-7; 10 bases align to TRBD1. The receptor comes from a human donor in good health. DNA of the CDR3: TGTGCCAGCAGTCGGGACAGGGGCCTCCCGAACGAGCAGTACTTC. Protein product: CASSRDRGLPNEQYF.